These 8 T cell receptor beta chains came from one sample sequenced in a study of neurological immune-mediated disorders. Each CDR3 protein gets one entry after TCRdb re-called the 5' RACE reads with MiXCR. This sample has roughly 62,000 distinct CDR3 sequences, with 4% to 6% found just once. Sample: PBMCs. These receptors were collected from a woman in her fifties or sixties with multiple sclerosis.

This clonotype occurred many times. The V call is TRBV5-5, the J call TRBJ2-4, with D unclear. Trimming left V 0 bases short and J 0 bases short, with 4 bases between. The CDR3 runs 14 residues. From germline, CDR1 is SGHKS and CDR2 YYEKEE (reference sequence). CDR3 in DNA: TGTGCCAGCAGCTTGGATTTAGCCAAAAACATTCAGTACTTC. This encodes CASSLDLAKNIQYF.

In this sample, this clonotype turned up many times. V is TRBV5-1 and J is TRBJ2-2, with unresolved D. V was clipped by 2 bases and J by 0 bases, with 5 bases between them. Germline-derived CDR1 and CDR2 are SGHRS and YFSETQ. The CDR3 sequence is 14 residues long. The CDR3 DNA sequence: TGCGCCAGCAGCTTTCGCTCGAACACCGGGGAGCTGTTTTTT. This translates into CASSFRSNTGELFF.

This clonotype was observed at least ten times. The CDR3 coding sequence is TGTGCCAGTGGGGCGTCCTCTGGAAACACCATATATTTT. It specifies CASGASSGNTIYF. The rearrangement uses TRBV7-9 and TRBJ1-3; the D gene is possibly TRBD1 (5 bases). The germline V gene has CDR1 SEHNR and CDR2 FQNEAQ (reference sequence). Trimming took off 9 bases at V and 0 bases at J, with 9 bases between the two ends. The CDR3 loop spans 13 amino acids.

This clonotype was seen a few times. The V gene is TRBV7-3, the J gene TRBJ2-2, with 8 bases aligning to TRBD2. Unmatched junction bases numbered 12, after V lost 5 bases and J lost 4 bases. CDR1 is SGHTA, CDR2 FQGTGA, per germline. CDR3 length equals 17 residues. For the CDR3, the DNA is TGTGCCAGCAGCCCTCTCGGCGGGGGGTTGGTCACCGGGGAGCTGTTTTTT. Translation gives CASSPLGGGLVTGELFF.

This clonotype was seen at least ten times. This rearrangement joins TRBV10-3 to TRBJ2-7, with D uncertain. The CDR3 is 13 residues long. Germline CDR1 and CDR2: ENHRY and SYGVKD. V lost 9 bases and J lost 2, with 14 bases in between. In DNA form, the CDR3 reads TGTGCCATTTCGTCCGACGTTGCCTACGAGCAGTACGTC. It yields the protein CAISSDVAYEQYV.

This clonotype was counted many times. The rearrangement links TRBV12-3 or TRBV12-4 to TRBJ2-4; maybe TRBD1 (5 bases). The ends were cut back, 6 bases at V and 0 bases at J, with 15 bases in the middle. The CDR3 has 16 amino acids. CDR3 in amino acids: CASSFDSPLAKNIQYF. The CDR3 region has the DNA TGTGCCAGCAGCTTTGACAGCCCTCTAGCCAAAAACATTCAGTACTTC.

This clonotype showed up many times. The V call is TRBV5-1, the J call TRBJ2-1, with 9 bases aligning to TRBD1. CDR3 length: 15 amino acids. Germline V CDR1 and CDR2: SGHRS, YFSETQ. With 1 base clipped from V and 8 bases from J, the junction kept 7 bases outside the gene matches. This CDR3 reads CASSLRGTGFDEQFF. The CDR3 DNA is TGCGCCAGCAGCTTGCGGGGGACAGGGTTCGATGAGCAGTTCTTC.

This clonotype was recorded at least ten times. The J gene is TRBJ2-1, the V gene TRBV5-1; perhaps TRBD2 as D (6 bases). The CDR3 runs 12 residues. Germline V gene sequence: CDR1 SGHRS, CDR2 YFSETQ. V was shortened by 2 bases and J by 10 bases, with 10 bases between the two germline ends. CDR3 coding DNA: TGCGCCAGCAGCTTCGCGGGGCGGGAGCAGTTCTTC. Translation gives CASSFAGREQFF.